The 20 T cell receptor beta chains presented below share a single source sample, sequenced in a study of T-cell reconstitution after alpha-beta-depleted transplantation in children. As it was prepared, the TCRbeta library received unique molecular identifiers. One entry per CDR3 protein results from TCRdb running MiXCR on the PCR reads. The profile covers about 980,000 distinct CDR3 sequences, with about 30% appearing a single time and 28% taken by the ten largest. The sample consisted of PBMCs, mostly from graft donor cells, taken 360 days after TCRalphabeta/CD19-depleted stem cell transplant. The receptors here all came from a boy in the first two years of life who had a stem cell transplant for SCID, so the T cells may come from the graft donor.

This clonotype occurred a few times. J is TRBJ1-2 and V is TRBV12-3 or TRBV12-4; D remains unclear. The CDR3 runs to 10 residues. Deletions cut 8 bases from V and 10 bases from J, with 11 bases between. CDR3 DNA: TGTGCCAGCTTAGGTGCGGTCTACACCTTC. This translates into CASLGAVYTF.

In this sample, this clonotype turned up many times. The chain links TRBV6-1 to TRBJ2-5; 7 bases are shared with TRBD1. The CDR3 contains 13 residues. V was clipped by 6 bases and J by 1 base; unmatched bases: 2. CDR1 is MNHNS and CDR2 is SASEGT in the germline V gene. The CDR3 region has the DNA TGTGCCAGCAGGGGACAGCTCCAAGAGACCCAGTACTTC. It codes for CASRGQLQETQYF.

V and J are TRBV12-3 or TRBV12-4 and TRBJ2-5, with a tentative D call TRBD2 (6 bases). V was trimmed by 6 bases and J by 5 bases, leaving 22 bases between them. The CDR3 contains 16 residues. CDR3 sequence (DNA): TGTGCCAGCAGCCTCCTGGAGGTCCTTGCGGGGGAGACCCAGTACTTC. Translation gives CASSLLEVLAGETQYF.

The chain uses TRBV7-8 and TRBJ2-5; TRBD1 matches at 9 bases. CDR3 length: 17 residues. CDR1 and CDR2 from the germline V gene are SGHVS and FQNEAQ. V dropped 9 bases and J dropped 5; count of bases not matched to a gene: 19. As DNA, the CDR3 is TGTGCCAGTTACCAAAAGGGGGACAGGGAAATTTGGGAGACCCAGTACTTC. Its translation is CASYQKGDREIWETQYF.

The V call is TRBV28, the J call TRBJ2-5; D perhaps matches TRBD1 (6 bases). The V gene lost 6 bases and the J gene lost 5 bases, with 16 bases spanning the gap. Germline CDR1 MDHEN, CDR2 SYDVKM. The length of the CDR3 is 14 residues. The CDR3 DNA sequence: TGTGCCAGCAGAAAAACAGGGCCCCCGGAGACCCAGTACTTC. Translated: CASRKTGPPETQYF.

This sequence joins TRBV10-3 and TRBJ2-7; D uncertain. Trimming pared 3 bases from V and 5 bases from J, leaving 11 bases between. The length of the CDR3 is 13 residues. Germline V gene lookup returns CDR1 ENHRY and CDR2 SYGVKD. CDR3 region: CAISEFGTDEQYF. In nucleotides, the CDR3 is TGTGCCATCAGTGAATTTGGTACGGACGAGCAGTACTTC.

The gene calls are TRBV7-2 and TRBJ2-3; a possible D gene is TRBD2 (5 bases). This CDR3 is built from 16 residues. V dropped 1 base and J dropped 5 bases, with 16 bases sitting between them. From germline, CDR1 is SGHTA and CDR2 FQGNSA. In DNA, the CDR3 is TGTGCCAGCAGCTTAGTTGGCGGGTTCGGGGTAGATACGCAGTATTTT. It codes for CASSLVGGFGVDTQYF.

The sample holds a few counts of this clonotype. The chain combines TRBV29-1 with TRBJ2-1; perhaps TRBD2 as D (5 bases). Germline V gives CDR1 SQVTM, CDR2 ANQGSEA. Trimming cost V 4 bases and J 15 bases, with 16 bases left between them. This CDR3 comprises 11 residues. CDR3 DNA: TGCAGCGTTGTAATTTCGGGGTTCGGGTTCTTC. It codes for CSVVISGFGFF.

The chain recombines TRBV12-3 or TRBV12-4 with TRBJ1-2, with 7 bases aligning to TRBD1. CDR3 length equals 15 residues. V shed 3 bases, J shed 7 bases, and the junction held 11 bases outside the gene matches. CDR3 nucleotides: TGTGCCAGCAGTTTCCTGCCAGGGGGTGTCTCTGGCTACACCTTC. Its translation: CASSFLPGGVSGYTF.

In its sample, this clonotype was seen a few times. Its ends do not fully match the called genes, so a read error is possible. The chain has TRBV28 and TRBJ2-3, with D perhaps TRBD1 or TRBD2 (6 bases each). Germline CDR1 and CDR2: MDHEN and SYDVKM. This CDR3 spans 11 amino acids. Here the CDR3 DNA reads TGTGCCAGCAGCGACGCCCGCGGGACAAATTTT. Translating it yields CASSDARGTNF.

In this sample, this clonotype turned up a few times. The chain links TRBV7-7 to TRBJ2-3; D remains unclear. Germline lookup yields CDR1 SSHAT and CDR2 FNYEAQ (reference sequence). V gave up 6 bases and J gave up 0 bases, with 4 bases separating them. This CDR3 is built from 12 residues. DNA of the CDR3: TGTGCCAGCAGGGAAAGCACAGATACGCAGTATTTT. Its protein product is CASRESTDTQYF.

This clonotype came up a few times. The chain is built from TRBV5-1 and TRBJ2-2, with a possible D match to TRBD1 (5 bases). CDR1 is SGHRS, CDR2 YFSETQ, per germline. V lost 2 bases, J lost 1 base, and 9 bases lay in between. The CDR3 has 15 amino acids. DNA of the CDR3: TGCGCCAGCAGCTTCAGGGTCCGGAACACCGGGGAGCTGTTTTTT. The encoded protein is CASSFRVRNTGELFF.

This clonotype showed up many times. Here the CDR3 DNA reads TGTGCCAGCAGCTCGACTTTGCAGACCCAGTACTTC. Residues: CASSSTLQTQYF. The chain combines TRBV7-2 with TRBJ2-5; unclear D gene. This CDR3 region has 12 residues. V shed 4 bases and J shed 6 bases, with 9 bases lying between them. Germline CDR1 and CDR2: SGHTA and FQGNSA.

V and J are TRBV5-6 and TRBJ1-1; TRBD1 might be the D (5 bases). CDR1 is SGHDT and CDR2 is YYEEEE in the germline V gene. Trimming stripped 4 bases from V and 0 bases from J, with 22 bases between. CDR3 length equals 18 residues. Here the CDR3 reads CASSDPNPDSPMNTEAFF. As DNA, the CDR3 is TGTGCCAGCAGCGATCCGAATCCCGACAGCCCCATGAACACTGAAGCTTTCTTT. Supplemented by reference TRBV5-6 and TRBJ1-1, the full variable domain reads DAGVTQSPTHLIKTRGQQVTLRCSPKSGHDTVSWYQQALGQGPQFIFQYYEEEERQRGNFPDRFSGHQFPNYSSELNVNALLLGDSALYLCASSDPNPDSPMNTEAFFGQGTRLTVV.

The CDR3 DNA reads as TGTGCCAGCAGTGTTGGCTCGCGTGGCACAGATACGCAGTATTTT. Its protein is CASSVGSRGTDTQYF. The chain employs TRBV6-1 and TRBJ2-3; D gene ambiguous. CDR1 is MNHNS and CDR2 is SASEGT in the germline V gene. Trimming left V 4 bases short and J 1 base short, with 12 bases between. CDR3 size: 15 residues.

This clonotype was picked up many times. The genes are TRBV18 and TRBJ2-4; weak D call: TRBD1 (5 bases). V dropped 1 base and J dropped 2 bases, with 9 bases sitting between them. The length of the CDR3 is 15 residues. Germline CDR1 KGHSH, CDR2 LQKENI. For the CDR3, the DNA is TGTGCCAGCTCACCACTTCAGGGATCCAAAAACATTCAGTACTTC. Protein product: CASSPLQGSKNIQYF.

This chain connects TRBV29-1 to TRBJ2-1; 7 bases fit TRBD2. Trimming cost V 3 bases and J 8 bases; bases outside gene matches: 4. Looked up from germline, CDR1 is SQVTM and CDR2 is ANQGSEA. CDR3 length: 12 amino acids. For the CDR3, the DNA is TGCAGCGTTGACGCTAGCGGACATGAGCAGTTCTTC. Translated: CSVDASGHEQFF.

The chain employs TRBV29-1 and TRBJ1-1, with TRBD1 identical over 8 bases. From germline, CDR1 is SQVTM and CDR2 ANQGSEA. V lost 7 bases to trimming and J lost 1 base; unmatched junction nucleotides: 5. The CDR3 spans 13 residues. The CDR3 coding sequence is TGCAGCGCGCAGGGGGCCGCGAACACTGAAGCTTTCTTT. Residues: CSAQGAANTEAFF.

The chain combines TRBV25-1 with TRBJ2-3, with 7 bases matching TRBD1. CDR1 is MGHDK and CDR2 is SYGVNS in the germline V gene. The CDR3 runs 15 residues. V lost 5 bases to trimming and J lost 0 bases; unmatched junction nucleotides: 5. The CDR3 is CASSRTGDSTDTQYF. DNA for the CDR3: TGTGCCAGCAGTCGTACAGGGGATAGCACAGATACGCAGTATTTT.

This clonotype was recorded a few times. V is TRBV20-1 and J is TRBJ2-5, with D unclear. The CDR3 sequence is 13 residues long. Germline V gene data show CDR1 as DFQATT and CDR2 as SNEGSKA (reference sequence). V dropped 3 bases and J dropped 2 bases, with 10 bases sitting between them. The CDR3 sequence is CSARTTVQETQYF. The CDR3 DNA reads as TGCAGTGCTAGGACGACCGTACAAGAGACCCAGTACTTC.